The 6 T cell receptor beta chains below were found in one sample sequenced in a study of post-analysis software for immune sequencing data. Study findings and constraints: Among several TRBV segments more frequent in patients than controls were TRBV5-6, TRBV5-1 and TRBV20-1.

The authors incorporated unique molecular identifiers into the TCR beta cDNA libraries. TCRdb reprocessed the PCR reads with MiXCR, giving one entry per CDR3 protein. The sample has under 900,000 distinct CDR3 sequences; about 53% are singletons. Antigens for these TCRs are unknown. Sequences were obtained from blood. These receptors were obtained from a girl aged 5-17 years with multiple sclerosis.

This clonotype was recorded many times. This chain joins TRBV12-3 or TRBV12-4 and TRBJ1-5; no clear D. Trimming shortened V by 0 bases and J by 1 base, and 7 bases separated the two germline ends. The CDR3 sequence is 15 residues long. The CDR3 nucleotides read TGTGCCAGCAGTTTAGCAGGAGGGAGCAATCAGCCCCAGCATTTT. It translates to CASSLAGGSNQPQHF.

This rearrangement joins TRBV4-2 to TRBJ2-3, with D perhaps matching TRBD1 (6 bases). Germline V gene data show CDR1 as LGHNA and CDR2 as YNFKEQ. The CDR3 is 15 amino acids. The V end was cut by 4 bases, the J end by 0 bases, with 11 bases between. As DNA, the CDR3 is TGTGCCAGCAGCCCCGGACAGCCTAGCACAGATACGCAGTATTTT. It specifies CASSPGQPSTDTQYF.

The chain joins TRBV27 to TRBJ1-5, with a weak D call TRBD1 (6 bases). V dropped 6 bases and J dropped 6 bases, with 6 bases sitting between them. This CDR3 spans 11 amino acids. Germline CDR1 is MNHEY and CDR2 is SMNVEV (reference sequence). CDR3 DNA: TGTGCCAGCAGAGGGGGTCAGCCCCAGCATTTT. It codes for CASRGGQPQHF.

This CDR3 is CSVVGVEGGGPNQPQHF. CDR3 DNA sequence: TGCAGCGTTGTAGGGGTCGAGGGCGGGGGCCCCAATCAGCCCCAGCATTTT. This chain connects TRBV29-1 to TRBJ1-5, with D maybe TRBD1 (6 bases). CDR1 is SQVTM and CDR2 is ANQGSEA in the germline V gene. V was trimmed by 4 bases and J by 3 bases, leaving 22 bases between them. The length of the CDR3 is 17 residues. Supplemented by reference TRBV29-1 and TRBJ1-5, the full variable domain reads SAVISQKPSRDICQRGTSLTIQCQVDSQVTMMFWYRQQPGQSLTLIATANQGSEATYESGFVIDKFPISRPNLTFSTLTVSNMSPEDSSIYLCSVVGVEGGGPNQPQHFGDGTRLSIL.

This sequence joins TRBV20-1 and TRBJ2-3; perhaps TRBD1 as D (5 bases). Trimming pared 1 base from V and 2 bases from J, leaving 13 bases between. Looked up from germline, CDR1 is DFQATT and CDR2 is SNEGSKA (reference sequence). The CDR3 loop spans 15 amino acids. The CDR3 nucleotides read TGCAGTGCTAGAGTCGTTCAGGACATCACAGATACGCAGTATTTT. Translating gives CSARVVQDITDTQYF.

The chain recombines TRBV25-1 with TRBJ2-7, with TRBD1 matching 10 bases. The trim removed 6 bases at V and 6 bases at J, leaving 5 bases unmatched. This CDR3 contains 13 residues. Germline CDR1 is MGHDK and CDR2 is SYGVNS. CDR3 in DNA: TGTGCCAGCAGCTGGACAGGGGGGGCCGAGCAGTACTTC. This gives the protein CASSWTGGAEQYF.